A single sample gave rise to the 27 T cell receptor beta chains below, sequenced in a study of T-cell reconstitution after alpha-beta-depleted transplantation in children. Unique molecular identifiers were incorporated when the TCRbeta library was constructed. A single record per CDR3 protein comes from TCRdb applying MiXCR to the PCR reads. The top ten clones hold 2% to 3% of a sample with some 350,000 distinct CDR3 sequences, under 13% of them seen once. The material was PBMCs from the stem cell graft donor, obtained from the stem cell graft. All receptors derive from a human donor who donated a stem cell graft to a child with acute lymphoblastic leukemia.

This clonotype came up a few times. V usage is TRBV11-2 and J usage is TRBJ2-1; unclear D gene. Germline V gene lookup returns CDR1 SGHAT and CDR2 FQNNGV. V dropped 3 bases and J dropped 6 bases, with 9 bases sitting between them. This CDR3 is built from 13 residues. The CDR3: CASSFTKVNEQFF. The CDR3 bases are TGTGCCAGCAGCTTTACTAAAGTCAATGAGCAGTTCTTC.

The CDR3 nucleotides are TGTGCCAGCAGTTCTTGGGCCGGCCTGCGTGAGCAGTTCTTC. Encoded protein: CASSSWAGLREQFF. J is TRBJ2-1 and V is TRBV27; no reliable D call. Per the germline V gene, CDR1 is MNHEY and CDR2 is SMNVEV (reference sequence). This CDR3 region has 14 residues. Trimming removed 4 bases from V and 9 bases from J, with 16 bases in between.

The chain recombines TRBV7-2 with TRBJ2-7; 9 nucleotides agree with TRBD1. The CDR3 has 14 amino acids. V was clipped by 4 bases and J by 5 bases; unmatched bases: 6. Germline V gene data show CDR1 as SGHTA and CDR2 as FQGNSA. The CDR3: CASSSRTGDNEQYF. The CDR3 nucleotides are TGTGCCAGCAGCTCCCGGACAGGGGACAACGAGCAGTACTTC.

The genes are TRBV5-1 and TRBJ2-7; the D gene is possibly TRBD1 (7 bases). Trimming shortened V by 1 base and J by 3 bases, and 11 bases separated the two germline ends. The CDR3 runs 14 residues. CDR1 is SGHRS and CDR2 is YFSETQ in the germline V gene. The CDR3: CASSLQGGLYEQYF. The CDR3 DNA follows: TGCGCCAGCAGCTTGCAGGGGGGTCTCTACGAGCAGTACTTC.

This clonotype was seen more than once but under ten times. The J gene is TRBJ1-2, the V gene TRBV5-1; D ambiguous. The V end was cut by 0 bases, the J end by 3 bases, with 18 bases between. CDR3 length: 17 residues. Looked up from germline, CDR1 is SGHRS and CDR2 is YFSETQ. The CDR3 here is CASSLEPWPEVDYGYTF. CDR3 sequence (DNA): TGCGCCAGCAGCTTGGAACCTTGGCCCGAAGTGGACTATGGCTACACCTTC. The whole variable domain, filled in from reference TRBV5-1 and TRBJ1-2, reads KAGVTQTPRYLIKTRGQQVTLSCSPISGHRSVSWYQQTPGQGLQFLFEYFSETQRNKGNFPGRFSGRQFSNSRSEMNVSTLELGDSALYLCASSLEPWPEVDYGYTFGSGTRLTVV.

This sequence joins TRBV7-2 and TRBJ1-1; D ambiguous. V was cut by 3 bases and J by 2 bases, with 10 bases left in between. Germline lookup yields CDR1 SGHTA and CDR2 FQGNSA. The CDR3 covers 14 residues. CDR3 region: CASSLQLHNTEAFF. As DNA, the CDR3 is TGTGCCAGCAGCTTGCAGTTGCACAACACTGAAGCTTTCTTT.

This chain connects TRBV5-4 to TRBJ2-1, with TRBD2 identical over 13 bases. Trimming removed 0 bases from V and 2 bases from J; junction bases left unmatched: 14. This CDR3 has 21 amino acids. CDR1 and CDR2 (germline): SGHNT, YYREEE (reference sequence). As DNA, the CDR3 is TGTGCCAGCAGCTTGGCCCTCCCGGGACTAGCGGGACCGAGGCCCTACAATGAGCAGTTCTTC. Translating it yields CASSLALPGLAGPRPYNEQFF.

The J gene is TRBJ2-7, the V gene TRBV6-5, with 8 positions matching TRBD1. The CDR3 spans 15 residues. Germline CDR1 reads MNHEY; CDR2 reads SVGAGI. The V segment lost 2 bases and the J segment 2 bases; nucleotides outside the gene matches: 5. CDR3 in amino acids: CASSYADRAAYEQYF. CDR3 in DNA: TGTGCCAGCAGTTACGCGGACAGGGCCGCCTACGAGCAGTACTTC.

This clonotype has more than one count but fewer than ten. The rearrangement uses TRBV4-3 and TRBJ2-5; 13 nucleotides line up with TRBD2. The germline V gene has CDR1 LGHNA and CDR2 YSLEER. J was trimmed by 5 bases and V by 3 bases; bases with no gene match: 6. The CDR3 sequence is 16 residues long. CDR3 amino acids: CASSQGPTSGGETQYF. The CDR3 DNA sequence: TGCGCCAGCAGCCAGGGACCGACTAGCGGGGGGGAGACCCAGTACTTC.

The sample holds a few counts of this clonotype. The J gene is TRBJ1-5, the V gene TRBV12-3 or TRBV12-4; D is uncertain. CDR3 size: 13 residues. With 1 base removed from V and 4 bases from J, the gap between germline ends came to 5 bases. The CDR3 is CASSLDQNQPQHF. CDR3 bases: TGTGCCAGCAGTTTAGACCAAAATCAGCCCCAGCATTTT.

DNA for the CDR3: TGCAGTGCTAGAGTAATAGCGGGAGGGCTTGCAACCGGGGAGCTGTTTTTT. Its protein is CSARVIAGGLATGELFF. The genes are TRBV20-1 and TRBJ2-2; TRBD2 aligns across 11 bases. J was trimmed by 5 bases and V by 1 base; bases with no gene match: 9. CDR1 and CDR2 (germline): DFQATT, SNEGSKA (reference sequence). The CDR3 consists of 17 residues.

This clonotype was counted only a few times. The CDR3 nucleotides read TGCAGTGCTAGCCCGACTAGCGGAGTACCAGATACGCAGTATTTT. The encoded protein is CSASPTSGVPDTQYF. The chain recombines TRBV20-1 with TRBJ2-3; 9 nucleotides line up with TRBD2. Germline CDR1 and CDR2: DFQATT and SNEGSKA (reference sequence). The ends lost 3 bases at V and 4 bases at J; junction bases unmatched: 8. The CDR3 length is 15 residues.

This rearrangement joins TRBV7-2 to TRBJ2-7; the match to TRBD2 covers 11 bases. V was pared by 4 bases and J by 4 bases, with 9 bases of the junction left unmatched. Germline CDR1 and CDR2: SGHTA and FQGNSA. CDR3 size: 16 residues. CDR3 bases: TGTGCCAGCAGCTCTCGCCGCACTAGCGGGAGATACGAGCAGTACTTC. It translates to CASSSRRTSGRYEQYF.

This clonotype was picked up a small number of times. The chain is built from TRBV4-1 and TRBJ2-3; TRBD1 matches at 8 bases. This CDR3 is built from 17 residues. V shed 3 bases and J 0 bases; nucleotides not matched to a gene: 8. Germline CDR1 is MGHRA and CDR2 is YSYEKL. CDR3 loop: CASSQGETGVSTDTQYF. In DNA form, the CDR3 reads TGCGCCAGCAGCCAGGGCGAGACAGGGGTGAGCACAGATACGCAGTATTTT.

The chain employs TRBV7-3 and TRBJ2-2; D is perhaps TRBD1 (6 bases). This CDR3 comprises 14 residues. V shed 6 bases and J shed 7 bases, with 15 bases lying between them. Germline V gene data show CDR1 as SGHTA and CDR2 as FQGTGA. This CDR3 reads CASRSDRSIGELFF. The DNA of the CDR3 is TGTGCCAGCAGATCGGACAGAAGTATCGGGGAGCTGTTTTTT.

This clonotype has more than one count but fewer than ten. V is TRBV18 and J is TRBJ2-7; tentatively, D is TRBD2 (5 bases). CDR1 is KGHSH and CDR2 is LQKENI in the germline V gene. V lost 3 bases, J lost 6 bases, and 18 bases lay in between. The CDR3 sequence is 15 residues long. CDR3 residues: CASSPTIGVLREQYF. The CDR3 DNA is TGTGCCAGCTCACCGACCATCGGGGTCCTACGCGAGCAGTACTTC.

The J gene is TRBJ1-2, the V gene TRBV5-1; 9 nucleotides agree with TRBD1. This CDR3 has 13 residues. V gave up 4 bases and J gave up 7 bases; unmatched junction bases: 5. CDR1 is SGHRS, CDR2 YFSETQ, per germline. The CDR3 sequence is CASSAGTGIGYTF. CDR3 DNA: TGCGCCAGCAGCGCCGGGACAGGGATTGGCTACACCTTC.

This clonotype came up a few times. The chain has TRBV27 and TRBJ2-7; D may be TRBD1 (6 bases). The CDR3 length is 15 residues. The germline gives CDR1 MNHEY, CDR2 SMNVEV (reference sequence). V was clipped by 4 bases and J by 5 bases, with 18 bases between them. The CDR3 spells CASSSTGPWVDEQYF. CDR3 DNA sequence: TGTGCCAGCAGTTCGACAGGTCCATGGGTAGACGAGCAGTACTTC.

This clonotype was recorded a few times. The chain has TRBV5-1 and TRBJ2-7, with 8 bases identical to TRBD1. V shed 0 bases and J 6 bases; nucleotides not matched to a gene: 8. Germline V CDR1 and CDR2: SGHRS, YFSETQ. The CDR3 has 15 amino acids. The CDR3 DNA reads TGCGCCAGCAGCTTGGGATCGGGACAGGCCCCCGAGCAGTACTTC. This encodes CASSLGSGQAPEQYF.

This chain links TRBV7-3 with TRBJ2-5; 8 positions agree with TRBD1. The CDR3 extends over 13 amino acids. The V segment lost 4 bases and the J segment 5 bases; nucleotides outside the gene matches: 3. CDR1 is SGHTA, CDR2 FQGTGA, per germline. In nucleotides, the CDR3 is TGTGCCAGCAGCTCCAGGGGGCAGGAGACCCAGTACTTC. Its translation is CASSSRGQETQYF.

The V gene is TRBV3-1, the J gene TRBJ2-1; possible D gene TRBD2, 6 bases. V was cut by 0 bases and J by 2 bases, with 11 bases left in between. Germline V gives CDR1 LGHDT, CDR2 YNNKEL (reference sequence). The CDR3 consists of 16 residues. The CDR3 reads CASSQDWRGPYNEQFF. In DNA form, the CDR3 reads TGTGCCAGCAGCCAAGATTGGCGGGGCCCCTACAATGAGCAGTTCTTC.

This clonotype has more than one count but fewer than ten. The junction differs from germline at one of its ends, possibly a read error. The chain joins TRBV13 to TRBJ2-3; D possibly uses TRBD1 or TRBD2 (5 bases each). Germline CDR1 and CDR2: PRHDT and FYEKMQ (reference sequence). The CDR3 consists of 14 residues. The DNA for the CDR3 is TGTGCCAGCAGCACGGGGACCAGCATAGATACGCAGTATTTT. Its translation is CASSTGTSIDTQYF.

The chain has TRBV27 and TRBJ1-1; the D gene is possibly TRBD1 (5 bases). The CDR3 consists of 15 residues. The V end lost 6 bases, the J end lost 0 bases, and 14 bases lay between the germline ends. Germline CDR1 and CDR2: MNHEY and SMNVEV (reference sequence). CDR3 DNA: TGTGCCAGCAGAACCCTGACAGATATGAACACTGAAGCTTTCTTT. Protein product: CASRTLTDMNTEAFF.

This clonotype was seen a few times. This chain connects TRBV20-1 to TRBJ1-2, with 7 nucleotides matching TRBD1. Germline loops: CDR1 DFQATT, CDR2 SNEGSKA (reference sequence). V trimming: 2 bases; J trimming: 6 bases; junction bases outside the gene matches: 6. The CDR3 spans 13 residues. CDR3 DNA sequence: TGCAGTGCTAGACAGGGGGAGAGAAATGGCTACACCTTC. Residues: CSARQGERNGYTF.

This clonotype appeared a few times. The chain carries TRBV19 and TRBJ1-6; perhaps TRBD1 as D (5 bases). Germline V lookup: CDR1 LNHDA, CDR2 SQIVND (reference sequence). The V end lost 9 bases, the J end lost 7 bases, and 16 bases lay between the germline ends. This CDR3 region has 14 residues. The CDR3 reads CASKKTAANSPLHF. CDR3 sequence (DNA): TGTGCCAGCAAAAAGACAGCAGCCAATTCACCCCTCCACTTT.

This clonotype was seen only a few times. V is TRBV20-1 and J is TRBJ1-5, with 7 nucleotides matching TRBD1. Germline CDR1 and CDR2: DFQATT and SNEGSKA (reference sequence). CDR3 length equals 15 residues. The V gene end was trimmed by 3 bases and the J gene end by 1 base; junction bases not matched to a gene: 6. The CDR3 DNA reads TGCAGTGCTAGCTCGAGACAGGGAAGCAATCAGCCCCAGCATTTT. Its protein is CSASSRQGSNQPQHF.

This clonotype was observed a handful of times. The genes are TRBV18 and TRBJ2-2; 7 nucleotides agree with TRBD1. This CDR3 is built from 15 residues. The germline gives CDR1 KGHSH, CDR2 LQKENI. Trimming at V came to 0 bases and at J to 7 bases, leaving 5 bases not matched to a gene. CDR3 amino acids: CASSPPGQRFGELFF. The CDR3 DNA sequence: TGTGCCAGCTCACCACCGGGACAGAGATTCGGGGAGCTGTTTTTT.